This record covers a single T cell receptor beta chain. The record originates from a study of blood T cell repertoires in COVID-19. For the study at large: The United States, Italy and Spain provided the acute and convalescent COVID-19 samples. PBMCs, B-cell-depleted T cells, or T cells were the source of the cDNA or gDNA that made up the material.

CDR3 length equals 12 residues. Trimming pared 4 bases from V and 9 bases from J, leaving 13 bases between. CDR1 is SGHNT, CDR2 YYREEE, per germline (reference sequence). In the authors' workflow: Estimation of nucleated cell counts was performed using reference gene primer amplification. Here immunoSEQ multiplex PCR was the method, and the copy in TCRdb shows in-frame clones only, minus some. From that table come the V and J calls and clone size; the DNA was used to work out D and trimming. The top ten hold roughly 3.5% of the sample, which has 150,000 to 200,000 clones, 86% seen once. Material: peripheral blood. The chain couples TRBV5-4 to TRBJ1-2; TRBD1 is a possible D gene (6 bases). This clonotype originated in a man aged 70 or older with acute or convalescent COVID-19. CDR3 in DNA: TGTGCCAGCAGCAGGCCTAGGGGGAGCTACACCTTC. Translated: CASSRPRGSYTF.